These 16 T cell receptor beta chains were sequenced from one sample in a study of cytomegalovirus exposure and HLA in healthy donors. The PCR had 60 Vbeta and 13 Jbeta primers. Produced via immunoSEQ multiplex PCR; TCRdb's table is partial and in-frame only. The sample includes approximately 70,000 clones, more than 60% of them seen just once. The sample was PBMCs. These TCRs come from a male donor in good health and CMV-seropositive.

The rearrangement links TRBV4-2 to TRBJ2-5; 9 bases align to TRBD1. The better agreement between TRBJ2-7 and the DNA end casts doubt on the J call. CDR1 is LGHNA, CDR2 YNFKEQ, per germline. The CDR3 covers 15 residues. CDR3 residues: CASSQWTGASYEQYF. The DNA for the CDR3 is TGTGCCAGCAGCCAATGGACAGGGGCCTCCTACGAGCAGTACTTC.

The chain is built from TRBV4-2 and TRBJ2-7; the D gene is possibly TRBD1 (5 bases). The CDR3 totals 14 residues. Trimming cost V 2 bases and J 3 bases, with 11 bases left between them. Germline CDR1 is LGHNA and CDR2 is YNFKEQ. The DNA of the CDR3 is TGTGCCAGCAGCCAAATAAACCAGGGCTACGAGCAGTACTTC. As protein: CASSQINQGYEQYF.

The chain employs TRBV2 and TRBJ2-5, with a weak D call TRBD2 (6 bases). The CDR3 contains 12 residues. V lost 8 bases and J 4 bases, leaving 11 bases between the germline ends. Germline V gene data show CDR1 as SNHLY and CDR2 as FYNNEI. This CDR3 reads CASGGKRETQYF. Written as DNA, the CDR3 is TGTGCCAGCGGCGGGAAGAGAGAGACCCAGTACTTC.

V usage is TRBV27 and J usage is TRBJ2-3; 7 bases line up with TRBD1. The V gene end was trimmed by 6 bases and the J gene end by 6 bases; junction bases not matched to a gene: 9. The CDR3 extends over 14 amino acids. The V gene's germline CDR1 is MNHEY and CDR2 SMNVEV (reference sequence). The CDR3 coding sequence is TGTGCCAGCAGAATAGGGGGCCAGGCGGATACGCAGTATTTT. Its protein product is CASRIGGQADTQYF.

CDR3 coding DNA: TGTGCCACCAGCAGGGACACTAAAACCTACGAGCAGTACTTC. Its translation is CATSRDTKTYEQYF. The chain links TRBV15 to TRBJ2-7; a weak D match, TRBD1 (5 bases). Germline V gene sequence: CDR1 LNHNV, CDR2 YYDKDF (reference sequence). The CDR3 length is 14 residues. V was cut by 3 bases and J by 2 bases, with 11 bases left in between. The full variable domain, rest sourced from reference TRBV15 and TRBJ2-7, is DAMVIQNPRYQVTQFGKPVTLSCSQTLNHNVMYWYQQKSSQAPKLLFHYYDKDFNNEADTPDNFQSRRPNTSFCFLDIRSPGLGDTAMYLCATSRDTKTYEQYFGPGTRLTVT.

The V call is TRBV6-4, the J call TRBJ2-3; 7 positions match TRBD1. V lost 5 bases and J lost 0; bases outside the gene matches: 5. The germline gives CDR1 MRHNA, CDR2 SNTAGT. This CDR3 has 15 amino acids. CDR3 amino acids: CASSNDRASTDTQYF. CDR3 in DNA: TGTGCCAGCAGTAACGACAGGGCTAGCACAGATACGCAGTATTTT.

This rearrangement joins TRBV5-1 to TRBJ1-4, with D perhaps matching TRBD1 (6 bases). The V gene lost 4 bases and the J gene lost 4 bases, with 11 bases spanning the gap. Germline lookup yields CDR1 SGHRS and CDR2 YFSETQ. This CDR3 is built from 14 residues. In DNA form, the CDR3 reads TGCGCCAGCAGCCGGACAGCAGATAATGAAAAACTGTTTTTT. It specifies CASSRTADNEKLFF.

J is TRBJ2-3 and V is TRBV10-3; weak D call: TRBD1 (6 bases). The germline V and J ends were trimmed by 0 bases and 2 bases, with 12 bases remaining between them. This CDR3 spans 16 amino acids. Germline loops: CDR1 ENHRY, CDR2 SYGVKD. The CDR3 here is CAISESSQGNTDTQYF. CDR3 coding DNA: TGTGCCATCAGTGAGTCGAGCCAGGGGAACACAGATACGCAGTATTTT.

V usage is TRBV11-2 and J usage is TRBJ2-3; 7 bases agree with TRBD2. The CDR3 runs to 16 residues. The junction had 10 bases not matched to a gene; V was cut back by 5 bases and J by 2 bases. The germline V gene encodes CDR1 SGHAT and CDR2 FQNNGV. DNA for the CDR3: TGTGCCAGCAGCATCAGCGGGGTGGTCCTCACAGATACGCAGTATTTT. This gives the protein CASSISGVVLTDTQYF.

The J gene is TRBJ1-3, the V gene TRBV5-1, with 11 bases that match TRBD1. The CDR3 totals 16 residues. After removal of 3 bases from V and 2 bases from J, the junction contained 4 bases not matched to a gene. The germline V gene encodes CDR1 SGHRS and CDR2 YFSETQ. Here the CDR3 reads CASSWTDRGPGNTIYF. The CDR3, as DNA: TGCGCCAGCAGCTGGACGGACAGGGGGCCTGGAAACACCATATATTTT. Variable domain in full (rest from reference TRBV5-1 and TRBJ1-3): KAGVTQTPRYLIKTRGQQVTLSCSPISGHRSVSWYQQTPGQGLQFLFEYFSETQRNKGNFPGRFSGRQFSNSRSEMNVSTLELGDSALYLCASSWTDRGPGNTIYFGEGSWLTVV.

The chain joins TRBV9 to TRBJ2-6; 7 bases align to TRBD1. The ends lost 3 bases at V and 4 bases at J; junction bases unmatched: 10. Germline CDR1 and CDR2: SGDLS and YYNGEE. CDR3 size: 17 residues. The CDR3 DNA sequence: TGTGCCAGCAGCGCCTCCCTAGGGGGCTTGGGGGCCAACGTCCTGACTTTC. Its protein product is CASSASLGGLGANVLTF.

Written as DNA, the CDR3 is TGTGCCAGTAGTGGATGGGGACAGGGGTTGTTCCAGCCCCAGCATTTT. This sequence encodes CASSGWGQGLFQPQHF. This rearrangement joins TRBV19 to TRBJ1-5; 10 positions match TRBD1. The V and J ends lost 5 bases and 7 bases, in that order; junction bases with no gene match: 11. Germline CDR1 LNHDA, CDR2 SQIVND (reference sequence). The CDR3 is 16 residues long.

The chain joins TRBV9 to TRBJ2-2; 9 nucleotides align to TRBD2. Per the germline V gene, CDR1 is SGDLS and CDR2 is YYNGEE. CDR3 size: 17 residues. V trimming: 4 bases; J trimming: 6 bases; junction bases outside the gene matches: 13. The CDR3 sequence: CASSLRRAGGLAGELFF. The CDR3 DNA reads TGTGCCAGCAGCCTTCGTCGGGCGGGAGGGTTGGCCGGGGAGCTGTTTTTT.

This chain connects TRBV5-5 to TRBJ1-2; 9 positions match TRBD1. Unmatched junction bases numbered 12, after V lost 4 bases and J lost 8 bases. Germline lookup yields CDR1 SGHKS and CDR2 YYEKEE (reference sequence). The CDR3 sequence is 15 residues long. The CDR3 is CASSPPLTGGRGYTF. Here the CDR3 DNA reads TGTGCCAGCAGCCCACCTTTAACAGGGGGCAGGGGCTACACCTTC.

The chain combines TRBV19 with TRBJ1-4; weak D call: TRBD1 (5 bases). Germline V gene data show CDR1 as LNHDA and CDR2 as SQIVND (reference sequence). This CDR3 is built from 15 residues. V gave up 0 bases and J gave up 7 bases, with 12 bases separating them. The CDR3: CASSIDRTGSEKLFF. In nucleotides, the CDR3 is TGTGCCAGTAGTATAGATCGCACAGGTAGTGAAAAACTGTTTTTT. Combining the CDR3 with reference TRBV19 and TRBJ1-4 gives the whole variable domain DGGITQSPKYLFRKEGQNVTLSCEQNLNHDAMYWYRQDPGQGLRLIYYSQIVNDFQKGDIAEGYSVSREKKESFPLTVTSAQKNPTAFYLCASSIDRTGSEKLFFGSGTQLSVL.

This chain links TRBV30 with TRBJ2-2, with D maybe TRBD1 (5 bases). The length of the CDR3 is 15 residues. The germline V gene has CDR1 GTSNPN and CDR2 SVGIG (reference sequence). V lost 2 bases to trimming and J lost 0 bases, with 10 bases between them. CDR3 DNA: TGTGCCTGGAGTCTGGGGCGGTCGAACACCGGGGAGCTGTTTTTT. Translated: CAWSLGRSNTGELFF.